This T cell receptor (beta chain) derives from a study of blood T cell repertoires in COVID-19. On the study more broadly: From the United States, Italy and Spain came samples of acute and convalescent COVID-19. T cells, B-cell-depleted T cells, or PBMCs provided the cDNA or gDNA that served as material.

Individuals drawn from under 30 US areas were about 18 to 100 years old. Within 2 weeks of study entry, exposed participants had contacted a PCR-confirmed or clinician-diagnosed COVID-19 case. The sample holds a few counts of this clone. This CDR3 comprises 14 residues. Losses at the gene ends were 6 bases for V and 2 bases for J; bases not matched to a gene: 7. Germline V gives CDR1 MDHEN, CDR2 SYDVKM. The repertoire was sequenced with immunoSEQ multiplex PCR; TCRdb's copy has only in-frame clones and lacks some. The sample lists 350,000 or so clones, about 88% occurring once. The sequenced sample was PBMCs or T cells enriched from blood (not recorded which). This receptor was identified in a woman aged 25 to 39 who had been exposed to COVID-19. V gene TRBV28 combines with J gene TRBJ2-7, with TRBD1 matching 7 bases. CDR3 region: CASSYWDRPYEQYF. CDR3 coding DNA: TGTGCCAGCAGCTACTGGGACAGACCCTACGAGCAGTACTTC.